The clone carrying this T cell receptor (beta chain) was found many times. These data are taken from a study of Graves' ophthalmopathy and Graves' hyperthyroidism. For the study at large: Untreated patients at initial diagnosis provided peripheral blood.

TCR beta CDR3 amplification used RNA transcripts. Second-round multiplex PCR followed a first-round RT-PCR using HTBI primers. TCRdb called the multiplex PCR reads again in MiXCR, with one record for every CDR3 protein. The repertoire holds 680,000 or so distinct CDR3 sequences, with about a fifth as singletons. V was trimmed by 6 bases and J by 3 bases, leaving 17 bases between them. CDR3 length: 15 residues. This sequence joins TRBV12-3 or TRBV12-4 and TRBJ1-2; weak D call: TRBD1 (6 bases). This receptor was taken from a woman aged 18-35 years with stable Graves' hyperthyroidism. Some clones in this sample may be carry-over from other donors' samples. Sequences were obtained from peripheral blood. For the CDR3, the DNA is TGTGCCAGCAGGAACTCTGGGGGCGAGTACTATGGCTACACCTTC. This gives the protein CASRNSGGEYYGYTF.